This T cell receptor (beta chain) was recorded in a study of control samples from healthy donors and cancer patients. Libraries were prepared by immunoSEQ multiplex PCR; TCRdb keeps only in-frame clonotypes and omits some of them. The data show roughly 150,000 clones, 80% to 95% seen once. The germline V gene has CDR1 LNHDA and CDR2 SQIVND (reference sequence). Deletions cut 6 bases from V and 4 bases from J, with 15 bases between. The CDR3 extends over 14 amino acids. The specimen sequenced was blood. This receptor was identified in a young woman in good health. This sequence joins TRBV19 and TRBJ1-1; D is possibly TRBD1 (6 bases). The CDR3 spells CASRPRNRATEAFF. The CDR3 nucleotides are TGTGCCAGTAGGCCCCGTAACAGGGCCACTGAAGCTTTCTTT.